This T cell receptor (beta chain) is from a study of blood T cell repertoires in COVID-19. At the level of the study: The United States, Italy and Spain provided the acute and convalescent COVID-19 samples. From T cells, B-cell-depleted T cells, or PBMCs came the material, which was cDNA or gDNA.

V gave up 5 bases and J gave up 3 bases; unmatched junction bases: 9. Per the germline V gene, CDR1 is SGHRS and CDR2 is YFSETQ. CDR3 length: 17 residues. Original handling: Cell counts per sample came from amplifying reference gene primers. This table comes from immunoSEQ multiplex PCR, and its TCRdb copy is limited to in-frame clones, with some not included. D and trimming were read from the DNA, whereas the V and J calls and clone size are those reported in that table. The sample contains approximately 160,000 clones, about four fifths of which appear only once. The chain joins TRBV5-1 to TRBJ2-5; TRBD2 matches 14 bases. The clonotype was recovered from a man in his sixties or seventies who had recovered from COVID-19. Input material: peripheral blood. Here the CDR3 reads CASRRPGTSGSKETQYF. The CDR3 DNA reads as TGCGCCAGCAGGCGGCCCGGGACTAGCGGGAGTAAAGAGACCCAGTACTTC.